The 11 T cell receptor beta chains below were found in one sample sequenced in a study of graft-versus-host responses after intestinal transplantation (dated by TCRdb to about 2021). These receptors have no identified antigens. According to the study, the label for this sample's time point signals: cells obtained before transplantation from donor or recipient. Libraries were built with the immunoSEQ multiplex PCR assay. In its TCRdb copy, this immuneACCESS table keeps in-frame sequences only and misses some clones. Where compared with another copy, unresolved V genes explain less than half of these, and the others have no known cause. The sample table lists 38,000 or so clones, approximately 95% of them with a count of one. The ten largest clones capture approximately 0.54% of the sample. The source material was unstimulated CD8+ T cells sorted from spleen or lymph node cells, sampled before transplant. These receptors were obtained from a human donor who was the organ donor for an intestinal transplant.

The rearrangement links TRBV5-6 to TRBJ2-5; tentatively, D is TRBD2 (6 bases). The germline V gene encodes CDR1 SGHDT and CDR2 YYEEEE. The CDR3 extends over 17 amino acids. V shed 2 bases and J shed 0 bases, with 17 bases lying between them. The CDR3 DNA is TGTGCCAGCAGCTTAGAGGCGGGGTGGGCGGACCAAGAGACCCAGTACTTC. It specifies CASSLEAGWADQETQYF.

CDR3 region: CASSQTSGVQETQYF. CDR3 DNA sequence: TGTGCCAGCAGCCAAACTAGCGGGGTTCAAGAGACCCAGTACTTC. The chain recombines TRBV6-5 with TRBJ2-5; 10 bases agree with TRBD2. Germline assignment: CDR1 MNHEY and CDR2 SVGAGI. The CDR3 has 15 residues. J lost 2 bases, V lost 6 bases, and 6 bases had no gene match.

CDR3 in amino acids: CASSSDRAGANVLTF. Written as DNA, the CDR3 is TGTGCCAGCAGCTCGGACAGGGCCGGGGCCAACGTCCTGACTTTC. This chain connects TRBV6-5 to TRBJ2-6; TRBD1 agrees at 8 bases. V gave up 6 bases and J gave up 4 bases; unmatched junction bases: 5. The V gene's germline CDR1 is MNHEY and CDR2 SVGAGI. CDR3 size: 15 residues.

The CDR3, as DNA: TGTGCCAGCAGCCAAGAATGGAGTGAGCAGTTCTTC. Amino acids: CASSQEWSEQFF. J is TRBJ2-1 and V is TRBV14, with D unresolved. Germline V CDR1 and CDR2: SGHDN, FVKESK. Trimming took 0 bases from V and 9 from J, leaving 6 bases between them. There are 12 residues in the CDR3.

The rearrangement joins TRBV18 to TRBJ1-5; 11 nucleotides match TRBD1. Trimming cost V 3 bases and J 5 bases; bases outside gene matches: 6. Germline V gene sequence: CDR1 KGHSH, CDR2 LQKENI. This CDR3 has 16 residues. The CDR3 protein is CASSPWDRGWDQPQHF. The CDR3 bases are TGTGCCAGCTCACCTTGGGACAGGGGGTGGGATCAGCCCCAGCATTTT.

V usage is TRBV7-8 and J usage is TRBJ2-7, with 7 bases lining up with TRBD1. The junction had 2 bases not matched to a gene; V was cut back by 0 bases and J by 0 bases. This CDR3 is built from 15 residues. CDR1 is SGHVS and CDR2 is FQNEAQ in the germline V gene. CDR3 nucleotides: TGTGCCAGCAGCTTAGCGGACAGGTACTCCTACGAGCAGTACTTC. Translated: CASSLADRYSYEQYF.

The chain has TRBV11-2 and TRBJ2-5, with D tentatively TRBD1 or TRBD2 (5 bases each). V lost 3 bases and J lost 5, with 22 bases in between. CDR3 length: 17 residues. Germline V CDR1 and CDR2: SGHAT, FQNNGV. In DNA, the CDR3 is TGTGCCAGCAGCTTTGGACAACGGCCAAACTGGGGGGAGACCCAGTACTTC. Amino acid sequence: CASSFGQRPNWGETQYF.

The V gene is TRBV2, the J gene TRBJ1-5; D is uncertain. There are 13 residues in the CDR3. With 6 bases removed from V and 0 bases from J, the gap between germline ends came to 6 bases. Per germline, CDR1 SNHLY and CDR2 FYNNEI. Written as DNA, the CDR3 is TGTGCCAGCAGCGAGGGTAGCAATCAGCCCCAGCATTTT. As protein: CASSEGSNQPQHF. The variable domain in full, with the rest retrieved from reference TRBV2 and TRBJ1-5, is EPEVTQTPSHQVTQMGQEVILRCVPISNHLYFYWYRQILGQKVEFLVSFYNNEISEKSEIFDDQFSVERPDGSNFTLKIRSTKLEDSAMYFCASSEGSNQPQHFGDGTRLSIL.

The chain has TRBV15 and TRBJ2-1; D not resolved. Germline V CDR1 and CDR2: LNHNV, YYDKDF (reference sequence). Trimming took 5 bases from V and 6 from J, leaving 14 bases between them. The CDR3 has 14 amino acids. CDR3 bases: TGTGCCACCAGCGTGTCCTCCTCTGGCAATGAGCAGTTCTTC. It is translated as CATSVSSSGNEQFF.

The count of this clone is one. A junction end diverges from the germline sequence, so it may reflect a read error. Additional DNA sequences in this sample encode the identical CDR3. The J gene is TRBJ2-3, the V gene TRBV5-4; 7 nucleotides match TRBD1. Germline loops: CDR1 SGHNT, CDR2 YYREEE (reference sequence). The CDR3 consists of 14 residues. CDR3 amino acids: CASSFHTGVDTQYF. Written as DNA, the CDR3 is TGCGCCAGCAGCTTTCACACAGGGGTGGATACGCAGTATTTT.

This chain joins TRBV7-6 and TRBJ2-6, with 10 bases that match TRBD1. CDR3 size: 18 residues. Per germline, CDR1 SGHVS and CDR2 FNYEAQ. With 5 bases clipped from V and 0 bases from J, the junction kept 7 bases outside the gene matches. CDR3 DNA: TGTGCCAGCAGCAATTGGGGACAGGGGAACTCTGGGGCCAACGTCCTGACTTTC. It yields the protein CASSNWGQGNSGANVLTF.